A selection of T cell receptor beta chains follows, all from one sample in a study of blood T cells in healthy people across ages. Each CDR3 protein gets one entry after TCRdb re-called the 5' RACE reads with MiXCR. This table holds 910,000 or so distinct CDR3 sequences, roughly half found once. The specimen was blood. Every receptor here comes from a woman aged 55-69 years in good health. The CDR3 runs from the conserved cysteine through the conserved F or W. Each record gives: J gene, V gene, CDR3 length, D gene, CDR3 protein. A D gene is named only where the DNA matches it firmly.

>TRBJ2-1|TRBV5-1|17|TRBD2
CASSPSPVAGGRNEQFF
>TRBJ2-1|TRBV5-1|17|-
CASSLGWSDSSYNEQFF
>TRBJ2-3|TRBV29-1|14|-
CSVVSPGTSDTQYF
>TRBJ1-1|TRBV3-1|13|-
CASSRGRNTEAFF
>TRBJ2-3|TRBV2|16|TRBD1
CASSPWTGGNTDTQYF
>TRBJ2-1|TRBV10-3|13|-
CAITGNSYNEQFF
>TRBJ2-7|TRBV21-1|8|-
CLGYEQYF
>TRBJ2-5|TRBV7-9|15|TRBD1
CASQGKGADQETQYF
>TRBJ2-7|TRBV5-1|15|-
CASSLGLTATYEQYF
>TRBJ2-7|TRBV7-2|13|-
CASSLGLAYEQYF
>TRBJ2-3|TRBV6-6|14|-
CASRAGSGGGTQYF
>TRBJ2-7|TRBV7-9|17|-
CASSLERGSLGMYEQYF
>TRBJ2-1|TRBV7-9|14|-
CASSSQRSENEQFF
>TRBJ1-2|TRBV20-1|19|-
CSARVTGGASGGVNYGYTF
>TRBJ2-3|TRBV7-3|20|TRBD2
CASSLTGLRETPHHTDTQYF
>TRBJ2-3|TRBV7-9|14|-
CASSFDTSTDTQYF
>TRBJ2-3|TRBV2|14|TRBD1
CATDLTGAADTQYF
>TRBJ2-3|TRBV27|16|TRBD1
CASSFWTGGGTDTQYF
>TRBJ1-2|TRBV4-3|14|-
CASSQDGSVSGYTF
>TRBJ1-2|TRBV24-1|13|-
CATSGDSNYGYTF
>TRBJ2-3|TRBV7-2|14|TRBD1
CASSGTGGRDTRYF
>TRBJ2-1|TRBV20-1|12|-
CSARPPSSEQFF
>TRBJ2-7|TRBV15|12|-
CATSRALAEQYF
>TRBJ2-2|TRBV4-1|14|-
CTSSRRALTGELFF
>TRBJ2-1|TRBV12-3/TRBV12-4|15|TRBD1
CASSRWTGESNEQFF
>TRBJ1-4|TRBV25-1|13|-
CASSIEVDEKLFF
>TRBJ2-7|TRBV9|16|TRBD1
CASSVGAQGARDEQYF
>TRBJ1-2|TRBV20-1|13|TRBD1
CSARRTGNYGYTF